This TCR beta chain was captured by sequencing in a study of blood T cell repertoires in COVID-19. In the original processing: Nucleated cell counts were estimated from reference gene primer amplification. Libraries were prepared by immunoSEQ multiplex PCR; TCRdb keeps only in-frame clonotypes and omits some of them. V and J calls and clone size are as listed in that table; D and trimming were resolved from the DNA. The sample lists some 530,000 clones; approximately 86% were seen once. Germline V CDR1 and CDR2: MRHNA, SNTAGT. V dropped 5 bases and J dropped 2; count of bases not matched to a gene: 5. The CDR3 extends over 16 amino acids. Recovery among Cohort 3 donors was established by two negative PCRs, clearance, or symptom resolution.

The chain recombines TRBV6-4 with TRBJ2-1, with 11 bases matching TRBD2. Sequenced sample: PBMCs or T cells enriched from blood (not recorded which). The TCR originated in a woman aged 60-75 years who had recovered from COVID-19. CDR3 in DNA: TGTGCCAGCAGTATACTAGCGGGGGTAACCTACAATGAGCAGTTCTTC. It is translated as CASSILAGVTYNEQFF.